These T cell receptor beta chains were read from a single sample in a study of blood T cell repertoires in COVID-19. TCRdb's copy holds only in-frame clones and misses some; the assay was immunoSEQ multiplex PCR. The sample yields around 130,000 clones, about four fifths seen once. The sequenced sample was peripheral blood. These receptors were taken from a woman older than 75 with acute or convalescent COVID-19. CDR3s include the opening cysteine and the closing phenylalanine or tryptophan. A D gene is named only where the DNA matches it firmly. Size values are once, few and many counts, or a class for expanded clones, and some rows have none.

D gene: TRBD1
J gene: TRBJ1-6
clone size: many
V gene: TRBV6-5
CDR3 protein: CASSSETGARYSPLHF
CDR3 DNA: TGTGCCAGCAGTTCGGAGACAGGGGCCCGCTATTCACCCCTCCACTTT

D gene: NA
J gene: TRBJ2-7
clone size: NA
V gene: TRBV7-2
CDR3 protein: CASSLVGSETYEQYF
CDR3 DNA: TGTGCCAGCAGCTTAGTCGGGAGTGAGACCTACGAGCAGTACTTC

D gene: TRBD1
J gene: TRBJ2-1
clone size: NA
V gene: TRBV5-4
CDR3 protein: CASSIRDRGGDEQFF
CDR3 DNA: TGTGCCAGCAGCATCCGGGACAGGGGAGGGGATGAGCAGTTCTTC

D gene: NA
J gene: TRBJ2-5
clone size: NA
V gene: TRBV30
CDR3 protein: CAWSSLTGRETQYF
CDR3 DNA: TGTGCCTGGAGTTCACTTACAGGGCGGGAGACCCAGTACTTC

D gene: NA
J gene: TRBJ2-7
clone size: NA
V gene: TRBV7-8
CDR3 protein: CASSLERGIYEQYF
CDR3 DNA: TGTGCCAGCAGCTTAGAACGGGGAATCTACGAGCAGTACTTC

D gene: NA
J gene: TRBJ2-5
clone size: NA
V gene: TRBV5-1
CDR3 protein: CASSSRDSSRETQYF
CDR3 DNA: TGCGCCAGCAGCTCTCGGGACTCCTCTCGAGAGACCCAGTACTTC

D gene: TRBD1
J gene: TRBJ2-5
clone size: NA
V gene: TRBV30
CDR3 protein: CAESTGGRGGTQYF
CDR3 DNA: TGTGCCGAATCCACAGGGGGCCGGGGAGGAACCCAGTACTTC

D gene: NA
J gene: TRBJ2-5
clone size: NA
V gene: TRBV4-1
CDR3 protein: CASSSRWGDQETQYF
CDR3 DNA: TGCGCCAGCAGCTCACGATGGGGGGATCAAGAGACCCAGTACTTC

D gene: TRBD1
J gene: TRBJ1-2
clone size: NA
V gene: TRBV10-3
CDR3 protein: CAIRTDRGSPATF
CDR3 DNA: TGTGCCATCAGAACGGACAGGGGATCCCCTGCTACCTTC

D gene: TRBD1
J gene: TRBJ1-2
clone size: NA
V gene: TRBV5-4
CDR3 protein: CASSAQGYGYTF
CDR3 DNA: TGTGCCAGCAGCGCACAGGGGTATGGCTACACCTTC

D gene: TRBD2
J gene: TRBJ2-2
clone size: NA
V gene: TRBV30
CDR3 protein: CAWSVLLAGDHGELFF
CDR3 DNA: TGTGCCTGGAGTGTACTCCTAGCGGGAGATCACGGGGAGCTGTTTTTT

D gene: TRBD2
J gene: TRBJ2-7
clone size: many
V gene: TRBV6-2/TRBV6-3
CDR3 protein: CASSYSGEGPYEQYF
CDR3 DNA: TGTGCCAGCAGTTACTCGGGGGAGGGCCCCTACGAGCAGTACTTC

D gene: NA
J gene: TRBJ1-5
clone size: NA
V gene: TRBV5-1
CDR3 protein: CASSSDSNQPQHF
CDR3 DNA: TGCGCCAGCAGCTCGGACAGTAATCAGCCCCAGCATTTT

D gene: NA
J gene: TRBJ1-5
clone size: NA
V gene: TRBV5-6
CDR3 protein: CASSILRRPDQPQHF
CDR3 DNA: TGTGCCAGCAGTATCCTGAGGCGGCCCGATCAGCCCCAGCATTTT

D gene: NA
J gene: TRBJ1-1
clone size: NA
V gene: TRBV25-1
CDR3 protein: CASSEELGGNTEAFF
CDR3 DNA: TGTGCCAGCAGTGAAGAATTGGGAGGGAATACTGAAGCTTTCTTT

D gene: NA
J gene: TRBJ2-1
clone size: NA
V gene: TRBV16
CDR3 protein: CASSPVGASSYNEQFF
CDR3 DNA: TGTGCCAGCAGCCCAGTGGGGGCGAGCTCCTACAATGAGCAGTTCTTC

D gene: TRBD1
J gene: TRBJ1-2
clone size: NA
V gene: TRBV19
CDR3 protein: CASSISLALSNRGGYTF
CDR3 DNA: TGTGCCAGTAGTATAAGCCTGGCTCTTAGTAACAGGGGCGGCTACACCTTC

D gene: TRBD2
J gene: TRBJ2-3
clone size: NA
V gene: TRBV5-4
CDR3 protein: CASSLEGTRGNTQYF
CDR3 DNA: TGTGCCAGCAGCTTGGAGGGGACTAGGGGTAATACGCAGTATTTT

D gene: TRBD2
J gene: TRBJ2-1
clone size: few
V gene: TRBV2
CDR3 protein: CASSHPGLASYNEQFF
CDR3 DNA: TGTGCCAGCAGTCACCCCGGACTAGCCAGCTACAATGAGCAGTTCTTC

D gene: NA
J gene: TRBJ1-2
clone size: NA
V gene: TRBV14
CDR3 protein: CASSQDLNYGYTF
CDR3 DNA: TGTGCCAGCAGCCAAGATCTTAACTATGGCTACACCTTC

D gene: NA
J gene: TRBJ2-5
clone size: once
V gene: TRBV3-1/TRBV3-2
CDR3 protein: CASSQSGAGQETQYF
CDR3 DNA: TGTGCCAGCAGCCAAAGCGGCGCGGGGCAAGAGACCCAGTACTTC

D gene: TRBD1
J gene: TRBJ2-1
clone size: NA
V gene: TRBV5-4
CDR3 protein: CASSGTGDAYNEQFF
CDR3 DNA: TGTGCCAGCAGCGGAACAGGGGACGCCTACAATGAGCAGTTCTTC

D gene: NA
J gene: TRBJ1-6
clone size: NA
V gene: TRBV6-5
CDR3 protein: CASSYGHQGGSPLHF
CDR3 DNA: TGTGCCAGCAGTTACGGCCACCAAGGAGGTTCACCCCTCCACTTT

D gene: NA
J gene: TRBJ2-4
clone size: NA
V gene: TRBV6-5
CDR3 protein: CASRSGTGNKNIQYF
CDR3 DNA: TGTGCCAGCAGATCTGGTACAGGAAACAAAAACATTCAGTACTTC

D gene: NA
J gene: TRBJ1-1
clone size: few
V gene: TRBV7-8
CDR3 protein: CASSLVGGAAFF
CDR3 DNA: TGTGCCAGCAGCTTAGTGGGAGGGGCAGCTTTCTTT

D gene: TRBD1
J gene: TRBJ1-2
clone size: NA
V gene: TRBV29-1
CDR3 protein: CSVELRTGLYGYTF
CDR3 DNA: TGCAGCGTTGAACTCCGGACAGGGCTCTATGGCTACACCTTC

D gene: TRBD1
J gene: TRBJ1-1
clone size: NA
V gene: TRBV7-9
CDR3 protein: CASSLEQGAGAFF
CDR3 DNA: TGTGCCAGCAGCTTAGAACAGGGGGCGGGAGCTTTCTTT

D gene: TRBD1
J gene: TRBJ2-5
clone size: once
V gene: TRBV19
CDR3 protein: CASSMRTGSTSETQYF
CDR3 DNA: TGTGCCAGTAGTATGCGGACAGGTTCGACCTCAGAGACCCAGTACTTC

D gene: TRBD1
J gene: TRBJ2-3
clone size: NA
V gene: TRBV19
CDR3 protein: CASSRGDRVKDTQYF
CDR3 DNA: TGTGCCAGTAGTAGAGGGGACAGGGTGAAAGATACGCAGTATTTT

D gene: NA
J gene: TRBJ2-1
clone size: NA
V gene: TRBV11-2
CDR3 protein: CASSLDPPGSSYNEQFF
CDR3 DNA: TGTGCCAGCAGCTTAGACCCCCCGGGGAGCTCCTACAATGAGCAGTTCTTC

D gene: NA
J gene: TRBJ2-5
clone size: NA
V gene: TRBV7-9
CDR3 protein: CASSLGMGGGETQYF
CDR3 DNA: TGTGCCAGCAGCCTGGGAATGGGTGGCGGGGAGACCCAGTACTTC

D gene: NA
J gene: TRBJ1-5
clone size: NA
V gene: TRBV19
CDR3 protein: CASSIGLGAGANQPQHF
CDR3 DNA: TGTGCCAGTAGTATTGGGTTGGGGGCGGGGGCCAATCAGCCCCAGCATTTT

D gene: NA
J gene: TRBJ1-2
clone size: NA
V gene: TRBV19
CDR3 protein: CASSSSSLRTGYTF
CDR3 DNA: TGTGCCAGTAGTTCATCTAGCCTTCGGACGGGCTACACCTTC

D gene: TRBD2
J gene: TRBJ2-2
clone size: NA
V gene: TRBV10-2
CDR3 protein: CASSWLAGDTGELFF
CDR3 DNA: TGCGCCAGCAGTTGGCTAGCGGGGGACACCGGGGAGCTGTTTTTT

D gene: TRBD2
J gene: TRBJ2-4
clone size: NA
V gene: TRBV6-2/TRBV6-3
CDR3 protein: CASSYNSGSGVDKNIQYF
CDR3 DNA: TGTGCCAGCAGTTATAATAGCGGGAGTGGAGTTGACAAAAACATTCAGTACTTC

D gene: TRBD1
J gene: TRBJ2-2
clone size: NA
V gene: TRBV12-5
CDR3 protein: CASGLVQGTGLMNTGELFF
CDR3 DNA: TGTGCTAGTGGTTTGGTACAGGGGACAGGGCTGATGAACACCGGGGAGCTGTTTTTT

D gene: NA
J gene: TRBJ2-7
clone size: NA
V gene: TRBV5-1
CDR3 protein: CASSLTGSAYEQYF
CDR3 DNA: TGCGCCAGCAGCTTGACAGGGAGCGCCTACGAGCAGTACTTC

D gene: NA
J gene: TRBJ2-7
clone size: NA
V gene: TRBV6-1
CDR3 protein: CASSEIRDEQYF
CDR3 DNA: TGTGCCAGCAGTGAGATCAGGGACGAGCAGTACTTC

D gene: NA
J gene: TRBJ2-7
clone size: NA
V gene: TRBV6-4
CDR3 protein: CASSDSKRIRDMSRSPPTYEQYF
CDR3 DNA: TGTGCCAGCAGTGACTCGAAACGGATCCGGGACATGTCAAGATCCCCCCCCACCTACGAGCAGTACTTC

D gene: NA
J gene: TRBJ2-3
clone size: NA
V gene: TRBV5-1
CDR3 protein: CASSPGAGGLKVDTQYF
CDR3 DNA: TGCGCCAGCAGCCCCGGGGCAGGGGGGCTTAAAGTCGATACGCAGTATTTT

D gene: NA
J gene: TRBJ1-2
clone size: few
V gene: TRBV7-9
CDR3 protein: CASSLSGFGYTF
CDR3 DNA: TGTGCCAGCAGCTTATCAGGGTTTGGCTACACCTTC

D gene: TRBD2
J gene: TRBJ2-2
clone size: NA
V gene: TRBV4-3
CDR3 protein: CASSQDPSGGARTGELFF
CDR3 DNA: TGCGCCAGCAGCCAAGACCCTAGCGGGGGGGCGAGGACCGGGGAGCTGTTTTTT

D gene: TRBD1
J gene: TRBJ1-6
clone size: NA
V gene: TRBV7-8
CDR3 protein: CASSRTGASSYNSPLHF
CDR3 DNA: TGTGCCAGCAGCCGAACAGGGGCGAGCTCCTATAATTCACCCCTCCACTTT

D gene: TRBD2
J gene: TRBJ2-1
clone size: NA
V gene: TRBV18
CDR3 protein: CASSPAGGTYNEQFF
CDR3 DNA: TGTGCCAGCTCACCCGCGGGGGGAACCTACAATGAGCAGTTCTTC

D gene: NA
J gene: TRBJ1-6
clone size: NA
V gene: TRBV18
CDR3 protein: CASSPDRTPNSPLHF
CDR3 DNA: TGTGCCAGCTCACCAGACCGGACACCGAATTCACCCCTCCACTTT

D gene: NA
J gene: TRBJ1-6
clone size: once
V gene: TRBV4-1
CDR3 protein: CASSQERSGNSPLHF
CDR3 DNA: TGCGCCAGCAGCCAAGAGCGGTCGGGGAATTCACCCCTCCACTTT

D gene: NA
J gene: TRBJ2-2
clone size: NA
V gene: TRBV9
CDR3 protein: CASSVVGGNTGELFF
CDR3 DNA: TGTGCCAGCAGCGTAGTGGGAGGGAACACCGGGGAGCTGTTTTTT

D gene: TRBD1
J gene: TRBJ1-1
clone size: NA
V gene: TRBV6-5
CDR3 protein: CASNPGGLNTEAFF
CDR3 DNA: TGTGCCAGCAACCCAGGGGGGTTAAACACTGAAGCTTTCTTT

D gene: TRBD2
J gene: TRBJ2-3
clone size: NA
V gene: TRBV10-3
CDR3 protein: CAISSTSGGATDTQYF
CDR3 DNA: TGTGCCATCAGCTCTACTAGCGGGGGGGCCACAGATACGCAGTATTTT

D gene: TRBD1
J gene: TRBJ1-6
clone size: NA
V gene: TRBV9
CDR3 protein: CASSGQDRGFNSPLHF
CDR3 DNA: TGTGCCAGCAGTGGTCAGGACAGGGGCTTTAATTCACCCCTCCACTTT

D gene: NA
J gene: TRBJ2-3
clone size: NA
V gene: TRBV12-3/TRBV12-4
CDR3 protein: CASSPRGTDTQYF
CDR3 DNA: TGTGCCAGCAGTCCACGAGGCACAGATACGCAGTATTTT

D gene: NA
J gene: TRBJ1-1
clone size: NA
V gene: TRBV11-2
CDR3 protein: CASSLAPGNTEAFF
CDR3 DNA: TGTGCCAGCAGCTTAGCCCCGGGGAACACTGAAGCTTTCTTT

D gene: NA
J gene: TRBJ1-2
clone size: NA
V gene: TRBV27
CDR3 protein: CASSSISPLDNNYGYTF
CDR3 DNA: TGTGCCAGCAGTTCCATATCCCCGTTGGACAATAACTATGGCTACACCTTC

D gene: TRBD1
J gene: TRBJ1-4
clone size: NA
V gene: TRBV6-1
CDR3 protein: CASSDPTGGVEKLFF
CDR3 DNA: TGTGCCAGCAGTGACCCGACAGGGGGCGTAGAAAAACTGTTTTTT

D gene: NA
J gene: TRBJ1-2
clone size: NA
V gene: TRBV2
CDR3 protein: CATAGWTDNYGYTF
CDR3 DNA: TGTGCCACCGCGGGTTGGACCGATAACTATGGCTACACCTTC

D gene: NA
J gene: TRBJ1-4
clone size: NA
V gene: TRBV12-2
CDR3 protein: CASPFSGSNEKLFF
CDR3 DNA: TGTGCAAGCCCCTTCTCTGGGAGTAATGAAAAACTGTTTTTT